The clone carrying this TCR beta chain was recorded many times. This sample is drawn from a study of response to subunit inactivated influenza vaccine. The V end was cut by 1 base, the J end by 7 bases, with 8 bases between. The germline CDR1 and CDR2 sequences are SEHNR and FQNEAQ (reference sequence). This CDR3 spans 12 amino acids. From the RT-PCR reads, TCRdb called clonotypes with MiXCR, one entry per CDR3 protein. The table includes roughly 670,000 distinct CDR3 sequences, 11% to 15% detected once. V is TRBV7-9 and J is TRBJ2-7, with no clear D. This specimen was PBMCs from blood, taken less than 15 days before vaccination. This TCR came from a man aged 45-65 years who received an inactivated influenza vaccine. For the CDR3, the DNA is TGTGCCAGCAGCTTAGGAGCGCGAGAGCAGTACTTC. Translation gives CASSLGAREQYF.